This record looks at one T cell receptor (beta chain) sequence and its context. The sample is drawn from a study of T cell changes during pregnancy in multiple sclerosis. V was clipped by 3 bases and J by 2 bases; unmatched bases: 6. CDR1 is SEHNR and CDR2 is FQNEAQ in the germline V gene (reference sequence). The CDR3 totals 16 residues. The table came from immunoSEQ multiplex PCR; TCRdb's copy has only in-frame clones and leaves some out. This sample has tens of thousands of clones; around 93% occur once, and the top ten carry approximately 1.8%. The receptor comes from a female donor with multiple sclerosis, enrolled in a pregnancy study. The sample consisted of peripheral blood, taken after pregnancy. The chain employs TRBV7-9 and TRBJ2-5; 10 bases fit TRBD2. The CDR3: CASSLIRTSGQETQYF. The CDR3, as DNA: TGTGCCAGCAGCTTGATCCGGACTAGCGGACAAGAGACCCAGTACTTC.